This passage covers 5 T cell receptor beta chains from one sample sequenced in a study of blood T cell repertoires in COVID-19. TCRdb's table, derived via immunoSEQ multiplex PCR, lists solely in-frame clones and lacks some. This table has 100,000 to 150,000 clones, 85% appearing once. The sequenced sample was peripheral blood. These TCRs come from a man in his fifties or sixties with acute or convalescent COVID-19.

The chain's CDR3 is CASSLGGQPQHF. CDR3 DNA: TGTGCCAGCAGCCTCGGGGGACAGCCCCAGCATTTT. This chain connects TRBV28 to TRBJ1-5; tentatively, D is TRBD1 (5 bases). The germline V gene encodes CDR1 MDHEN and CDR2 SYDVKM. V was pared by 6 bases and J by 7 bases, with 10 bases between. This CDR3 has 12 amino acids.

In DNA, the CDR3 is TGTGCCAGCAGCTTAGGAGGGCTTCAATCCTACGAGCAGTACTTC. It translates to CASSLGGLQSYEQYF. The gene calls are TRBV7-9 and TRBJ2-7; tentative D call: TRBD2 (5 bases). Germline CDR1 and CDR2: SEHNR and FQNEAQ (reference sequence). Trimming took 1 base from V and 1 from J, leaving 11 bases between them. This CDR3 contains 15 residues. The complete variable domain, with remaining parts taken from reference TRBV7-9 and TRBJ2-7, reads DTGVSQNPRHKITKRGQNVTFRCDPISEHNRLYWYRQTLGQGPEFLTYFQNEAQLEKSRLLSDRFSAERPKGSFSTLEIQRTEQGDSAMYLCASSLGGLQSYEQYFGPGTRLTVT.

The chain recombines TRBV19 with TRBJ1-2; tentative D call: TRBD1 (5 bases). Looked up from germline, CDR1 is LNHDA and CDR2 is SQIVND (reference sequence). This CDR3 has 15 residues. The V end was cut by 6 bases, the J end by 2 bases, with 16 bases between. CDR3 sequence (DNA): TGTGCCAGTAGCAAAGACCCCGGGGGAAACTATGGCTACACCTTC. This translates into CASSKDPGGNYGYTF.

V and J are TRBV4-1 and TRBJ2-1; the match to TRBD2 covers 14 bases. This CDR3 has 15 residues. V lost 4 bases to trimming and J lost 6 bases; unmatched junction nucleotides: 2. CDR1 and CDR2 from the germline V gene are MGHRA and YSYEKL. CDR3 nucleotides: TGCGCCAGCAGCCTCGGGACTAGCGGGAGCAATGAGCAGTTCTTC. Its protein product is CASSLGTSGSNEQFF.

The table lists this clone with a count of one. The junction departs from the called germline gene at one end, perhaps through a read error. V is TRBV7-7 and J is TRBJ2-7, with 8 bases aligning to TRBD1. The germline V gene has CDR1 SSHAT and CDR2 FNYEAQ (reference sequence). The CDR3 is 15 amino acids. CDR3 nucleotide sequence: TGTGCTAGCAGCTTGCGCCAGGGGGCTTCATACGAGCAGTACTTC. Translating gives CASSLRQGASYEQYF.